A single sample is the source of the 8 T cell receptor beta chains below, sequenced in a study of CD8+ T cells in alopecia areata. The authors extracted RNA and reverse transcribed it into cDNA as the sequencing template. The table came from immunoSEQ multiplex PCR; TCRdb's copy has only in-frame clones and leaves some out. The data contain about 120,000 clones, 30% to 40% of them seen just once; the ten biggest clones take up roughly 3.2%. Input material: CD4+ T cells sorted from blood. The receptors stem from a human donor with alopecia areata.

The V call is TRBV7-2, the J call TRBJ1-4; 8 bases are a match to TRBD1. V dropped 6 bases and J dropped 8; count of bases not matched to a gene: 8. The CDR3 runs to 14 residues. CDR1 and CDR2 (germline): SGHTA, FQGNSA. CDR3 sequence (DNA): TGTGCCAGCAGGAAGGACAGGGAGTACGAAAAACTGTTTTTT. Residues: CASRKDREYEKLFF. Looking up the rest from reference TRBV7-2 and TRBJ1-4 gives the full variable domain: GAGVSQSPSNKVTEKGKDVELRCDPISGHTALYWYRQSLGQGLEFLIYFQGNSAPDKSGLPSDRFSAERTGGSVSTLTIQRTQQEDSAVYLCASRKDREYEKLFFGSGTQLSVL.

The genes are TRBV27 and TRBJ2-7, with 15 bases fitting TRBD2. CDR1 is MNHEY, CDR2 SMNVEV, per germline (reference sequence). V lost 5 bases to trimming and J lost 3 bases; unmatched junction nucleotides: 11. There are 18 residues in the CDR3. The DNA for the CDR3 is TGTGCCAGCAGTACAGGACTAGCGGGAGGGCGTAGGGACTACGAGCAGTACTTC. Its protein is CASSTGLAGGRRDYEQYF.

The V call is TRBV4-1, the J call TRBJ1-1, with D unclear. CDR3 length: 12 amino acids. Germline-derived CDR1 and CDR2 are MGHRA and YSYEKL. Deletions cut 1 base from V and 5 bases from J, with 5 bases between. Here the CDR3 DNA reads TGCGCCAGCAGCCAAGGATTGACTGAAGCTTTCTTT. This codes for CASSQGLTEAFF.

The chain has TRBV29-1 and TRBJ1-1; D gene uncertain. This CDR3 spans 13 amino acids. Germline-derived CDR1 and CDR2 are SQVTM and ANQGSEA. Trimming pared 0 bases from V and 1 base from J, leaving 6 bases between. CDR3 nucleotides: TGCAGCGTTGAAGATCAACCGAACACTGAAGCTTTCTTT. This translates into CSVEDQPNTEAFF.

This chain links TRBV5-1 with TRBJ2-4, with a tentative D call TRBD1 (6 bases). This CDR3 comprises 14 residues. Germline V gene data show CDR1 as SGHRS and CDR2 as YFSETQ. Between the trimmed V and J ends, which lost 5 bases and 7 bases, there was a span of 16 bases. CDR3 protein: CASSRPGTKNIQYF. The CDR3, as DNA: TGCGCCAGCAGTCGGCCCGGGACAAAGAACATTCAGTACTTC.

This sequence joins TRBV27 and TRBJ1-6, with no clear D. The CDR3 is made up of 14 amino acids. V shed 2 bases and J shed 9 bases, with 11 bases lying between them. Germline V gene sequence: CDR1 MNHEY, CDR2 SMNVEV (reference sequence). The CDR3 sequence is CASSLEGYRSPLHF. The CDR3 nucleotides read TGTGCCAGCAGTTTAGAAGGGTATCGTTCACCCCTCCACTTT.

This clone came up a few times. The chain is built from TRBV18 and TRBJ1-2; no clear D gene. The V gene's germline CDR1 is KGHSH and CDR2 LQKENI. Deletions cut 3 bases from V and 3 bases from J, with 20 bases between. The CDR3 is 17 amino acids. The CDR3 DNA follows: TGTGCCAGCTCACCCCGGACGGCCAGCCATTCGGACTATGGCTACACCTTC. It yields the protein CASSPRTASHSDYGYTF.

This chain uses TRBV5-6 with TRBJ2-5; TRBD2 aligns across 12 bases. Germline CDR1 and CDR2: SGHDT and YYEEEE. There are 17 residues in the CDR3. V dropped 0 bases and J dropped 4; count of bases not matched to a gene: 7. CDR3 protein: CASSLERTSGIRETQYF. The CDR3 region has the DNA TGTGCCAGCAGCTTGGAAAGGACTAGCGGGATAAGAGAGACCCAGTACTTC.